This is a list of T cell receptor beta chains from one sample in a study of shared clonotypes between healthy human individuals. The method was immunoSEQ multiplex PCR; TCRdb's version includes in-frame clones alone and lacks a portion of them. The sample holds about 2 million clones, 85% to 95% seen once. The sample comprised naive CD8+ T cells sorted from blood. These receptors all stem from a young man in good health. The CDR3 runs from the conserved cysteine through the conserved F or W. Each record gives: V gene, CDR3 protein.

V: TRBV27
CDR3: CASSSGFTEAFF

V: TRBV28
CDR3: CASSPWTEGTHQPQHF

V: TRBV18
CDR3: CASSPREGTGYHEQYF

V: TRBV4-3
CDR3: CASSQDFSYNEQFF

V: TRBV27
CDR3: CASRGRLAGMSEQYF

V: TRBV13
CDR3: CASSLSTGFNYGYTF

V: TRBV29-1
CDR3: CSVEPLAGGDTYNEQFF

V: TRBV7-9
CDR3: CASSPRLVRGSPGNTIYF

V: TRBV28
CDR3: CASSLEGIWTAYGYTF

V: TRBV27
CDR3: CASGGSAATQYF

V: TRBV5-4
CDR3: CASSIGLNTGELFF

V: TRBV6-1
CDR3: CASSAGQNYEQYF

V: TRBV5-6
CDR3: CASSLEGGGTGELFF

V: TRBV11-2
CDR3: CASSLDPGATYEQYF

V: TRBV13
CDR3: CASSSRGFNQPQHF

V: TRBV6-1
CDR3: CASSEWGDGYSYEQYF

V: TRBV9
CDR3: CASSVATGEQFF

V: TRBV6-1
CDR3: CASSDLGTDYEQYF

V: TRBV30
CDR3: CAWSTGALSDTQYF

V: TRBV9
CDR3: CASSKQGANYGYTF

V: TRBV7-9
CDR3: CASSLDANYYEQYF

V: TRBV18
CDR3: CASSPPGLAGTGELFF

V: TRBV7-2
CDR3: CASSPRDSRQETQYF

V: TRBV27
CDR3: CASSFLGQGIVDTQYF

V: TRBV9
CDR3: CASSATPAYEQYF

V: TRBV6-5
CDR3: CASSYVVDRVPGELFF

V: TRBV6-1
CDR3: CASSEALWRQTDTQYF

V: TRBV9
CDR3: CASSVGQNYEQYF

V: TRBV27
CDR3: CASSLTGTSGYNEQFF

V: TRBV29-1
CDR3: CSVELGGMGSNEQFF

V: TRBV28
CDR3: CASSLRREAPYEQYF

V: TRBV19
CDR3: CASSPGGGYGYTF

V: TRBV6-1
CDR3: CASTAWGIENTIYF

V: TRBV6-1
CDR3: CASSEDSLWWQPQHF

V: TRBV6-6
CDR3: CASSYSGLSGTGELFF

V: TRBV7-2
CDR3: CASRLGAAGEENEQFF

V: TRBV2
CDR3: CASNPGAGGKYNEQFF

V: TRBV5-5
CDR3: CASSSTGGYTEAFF

V: TRBV4-1
CDR3: CASSSTISTDTQYF

V: TRBV5-1
CDR3: CASSEGTALNTEAFF

V: TRBV7-9
CDR3: CASSPWTDLTDTQYF

V: TRBV25-1
CDR3: CASSDLYAEAFF

V: TRBV5-6
CDR3: CASSLGTSGYNEQFF

V: TRBV6-1
CDR3: CASSEGGENTEAFF

V: TRBV10-3
CDR3: CAISERQGVNYGYTF

V: TRBV27
CDR3: CASSLSSGDFPASYNEQFF

V: TRBV7-8
CDR3: CASSQTGAYEQYF

V: TRBV10-2
CDR3: CASSALAGNEQFF

V: TRBV5-1
CDR3: CASSLEGQVVPGNTIYF

V: TRBV13
CDR3: CASSFTGGLNYGYTF

V: TRBV6-5
CDR3: CASSWGRGYEQYF